The next 2 T cell receptor beta chains were all read from a single sample in a study of blood T cell repertoires in COVID-19. Repertoires were generated with immunoSEQ multiplex PCR, while TCRdb's copy carries only in-frame clones and drops some. This sample carries some 150,000 clones, approximately 87% of them seen once, and the ten largest clones take over 35%. Specimen: peripheral blood. The receptors derive from a middle-aged man who had recovered from COVID-19.

The rearrangement links TRBV2 to TRBJ2-7; 9 bases align to TRBD2. The germline gives CDR1 SNHLY, CDR2 FYNNEI. There are 15 residues in the CDR3. V lost 0 bases to trimming and J lost 9 bases; unmatched junction nucleotides: 9. The CDR3 reads CASSEALASGEPQYF. In DNA, the CDR3 is TGTGCCAGCAGTGAAGCGCTTGCTAGCGGGGAACCGCAGTACTTC.

J is TRBJ2-5 and V is TRBV29-1, with 7 nucleotides matching TRBD1. The J segment lost 4 bases and the V segment lost 0 bases, leaving 11 bases of the junction unmatched. The CDR3 runs 16 residues. Per the germline V gene, CDR1 is SQVTM and CDR2 is ANQGSEA. CDR3 sequence: CSVEDPRQGFRETQYF. The CDR3 region has the DNA TGCAGCGTTGAAGATCCCAGACAGGGTTTTCGAGAGACCCAGTACTTC. The full variable domain, rest sourced from reference TRBV29-1 and TRBJ2-5, is SAVISQKPSRDICQRGTSLTIQCQVDSQVTMMFWYRQQPGQSLTLIATANQGSEATYESGFVIDKFPISRPNLTFSTLTVSNMSPEDSSIYLCSVEDPRQGFRETQYFGPGTRLLVL.